This record concerns one T cell receptor beta chain sequence. Its antigen is currently unknown. One end of the junction is discordant with germline, which a read error may explain. From the multiplex PCR reads, TCRdb called clonotypes with MiXCR, one entry per CDR3 protein. The table lists about 63,000 distinct CDR3 sequences, roughly 57% of them singletons. The entry originates in a study of breast tumors, draining lymph nodes, adjacent tissues. Whole-study results and caveats: Tumor T cell lymph node origin was a supported hypothesis, not proven. Compared with lymph nodes, tumors were less diverse; compared with nontumor tissue, more. Luminal-like breast cancer showed significantly higher tumor–nontumor repertoire similarity than basal-like.

CDR1 and CDR2 from the germline V gene are LGHNT and FRNRAP. CDR3 size: 13 residues. Sequencing was performed on breast tumor tissue. The TCR originated in a female donor with breast cancer. Some clones in this sample may be carry-over from other donors' samples. The chain carries TRBV12-5 and TRBJ2-5; weak D call: TRBD2 (5 bases). This CDR3 is CTSGHTDQETQYF. DNA for the CDR3: TGTACTAGTGGGCACACAGACCAAGAGACCCAGTACTTC.